The 26 T cell receptor beta chains below come from one sample, sequenced in a study of T cells expressing NK-cell markers. One entry per CDR3 protein, without DNA, is what TCRdb gives after re-calling the 5' RACE reads. The sample table includes approximately 150,000 distinct CDR3 sequences. Sequenced sample: blood T cells: a sorted CD56 or NKG2C T cell subset, CD4+ or CD8+ T cells, or bulk PBMC T cells (not recorded which). These TCRs come from a man between 18 and 35 years old in good health.

CDR3 residues: CAISDLTSGTDTQYF. The chain recombines TRBV10-3 with TRBJ2-3; TCRdb lists TRBD2, though no DNA is available to test this call. CDR1 is ENHRY and CDR2 is SYGVKD in the germline V gene. The length of the CDR3 is 15 residues.

This rearrangement joins TRBV20-1 to TRBJ2-1; lacking DNA, the TRBD2 call made by TCRdb goes unchecked. CDR3 length equals 15 residues. The V gene's germline CDR1 is DFQATT and CDR2 SNEGSKA (reference sequence). CDR3 amino acids: CSASGVRLRPNEQFF.

The J gene is TRBJ2-5, the V gene TRBV9. Germline loops: CDR1 SGDLS, CDR2 YYNGEE. The CDR3 totals 11 residues. The CDR3 region is CASSDEETQYF.

The rearrangement links TRBV4-1 to TRBJ1-3. Germline loops: CDR1 MGHRA, CDR2 YSYEKL. This CDR3 contains 15 residues. Here the CDR3 reads CASSHRAEFGNTIYF.

This chain links TRBV6-5 with TRBJ2-3; TCRdb lists TRBD2, though no DNA is available to test this call. Germline CDR1 reads MNHEY; CDR2 reads SVGAGI. This CDR3 has 15 residues. The CDR3: CASSWAGGFTDTQYF.

The V call is TRBV24-1, the J call TRBJ1-5. Germline CDR1 is KGHDR and CDR2 is SFDVKD. The CDR3 contains 13 residues. CDR3: CATSDLLGQPQHF.

The chain carries TRBV5-1 and TRBJ2-1. CDR1 and CDR2 (germline): SGHRS, YFSETQ. CDR3 size: 14 residues. This CDR3 is CASSFDGFRDEQFF.

V is TRBV11-2 and J is TRBJ2-7; TCRdb calls TRBD1, which cannot be checked without DNA. CDR1 is SGHAT and CDR2 is FQNNGV in the germline V gene. This CDR3 has 16 amino acids. CDR3: CASSWGLGPKSYEQYF.

The chain carries TRBV13 and TRBJ2-1; the TRBD1 assignment by TCRdb is unverifiable without DNA. This CDR3 is 22 amino acids long. Germline CDR1 PRHDT, CDR2 FYEKMQ (reference sequence). The CDR3 sequence is CASSPGLGRGTERGFSYNEQFF.

The chain links TRBV9 to TRBJ2-1. The CDR3 is 15 amino acids. Germline CDR1 SGDLS, CDR2 YYNGEE. The CDR3 reads CASSVGDSSGNEQFF.

The CDR3 loop is CASSISGRGSEQFF. The chain has TRBV9 and TRBJ2-1; TCRdb's D call, TRBD2, is unchecked because there is no DNA. Germline lookup yields CDR1 SGDLS and CDR2 YYNGEE. This CDR3 has 14 residues.

The chain joins TRBV9 to TRBJ2-7; the TCRdb call, TRBD1, lacks DNA for checking. This CDR3 is 15 amino acids long. The V gene's germline CDR1 is SGDLS and CDR2 YYNGEE. CDR3 in amino acids: CASSAGQGWINEQYF. The whole variable domain, filled in from reference TRBV9 and TRBJ2-7, reads DSGVTQTPKHLITATGQRVTLRCSPRSGDLSVYWYQQSLDQGLQFLIQYYNGEERAKGNILERFSAQQFPDLHSELNLSSLELGDSALYFCASSAGQGWINEQYFGPGTRLTVT.

Here the CDR3 reads CASSLEQAVGYTF. The J gene is TRBJ1-2, the V gene TRBV7-6; TCRdb reports TRBD1, a call that lacks DNA to check it against. CDR1 and CDR2 from the germline V gene are SGHVS and FNYEAQ. The CDR3 spans 13 residues. Full variable domain (rest looked up from reference TRBV7-6 and TRBJ1-2): GAGVSQSPRYKVTKRGQDVALRCDPISGHVSLYWYRQALGQGPEFLTYFNYEAQQDKSGLPNDRFSAERPEGSISTLTIQRTEQRDSAMYRCASSLEQAVGYTFGSGTRLTVV.

The chain joins TRBV9 to TRBJ1-2; there is no DNA to check the TCRdb D call of TRBD1. The length of the CDR3 is 22 residues. Germline V gene data show CDR1 as SGDLS and CDR2 as YYNGEE. This chain's CDR3 is CASSAKGQYRTGLNDDNYGYTF.

The chain carries TRBV12-3 or TRBV12-4 and TRBJ2-3. This CDR3 spans 12 amino acids. This CDR3 reads CASSGITDTQYF.

The chain carries TRBV6-1 and TRBJ2-4; the TRBD1 assignment by TCRdb is unverifiable without DNA. This CDR3 has 18 residues. Germline CDR1 reads MNHNS; CDR2 reads SASEGT. CDR3 amino acids: CASSEAWDALLAKNIQYF.

The chain combines TRBV28 with TRBJ2-7. The germline gives CDR1 MDHEN, CDR2 SYDVKM. The CDR3 is 14 amino acids. CDR3 sequence reads: CASSLPGSTYEQYF.

CDR3: CASSHTSGTNTGELFF. V is TRBV4-1 and J is TRBJ2-2; TCRdb reports TRBD2, a call that lacks DNA to check it against. The CDR3 is 16 amino acids. CDR1 and CDR2 from the germline V gene are MGHRA and YSYEKL.

This chain uses TRBV12-3 or TRBV12-4 with TRBJ1-2; the TCRdb D gene call, TRBD1, has no DNA to confirm it. CDR3 length: 13 residues. CDR3 loop: CASSTREVRGYTF.

This CDR3 reads CASSLNPSLAGLYNEQFF. This rearrangement joins TRBV3-1 to TRBJ2-1; TCRdb outputs TRBD2, but without DNA this stays unchecked. This CDR3 has 18 residues. Germline V gene data show CDR1 as LGHDT and CDR2 as YNNKEL (reference sequence).

The rearrangement links TRBV29-1 to TRBJ2-7; TCRdb's D call, TRBD1, is unchecked because there is no DNA. CDR1 is SQVTM, CDR2 ANQGSEA, per germline. CDR3 length equals 13 residues. This CDR3 reads CSGGQANSYEQYF.

The rearrangement uses TRBV7-2 and TRBJ2-7. CDR3 size: 12 residues. Germline V gives CDR1 SGHTA, CDR2 FQGNSA. CDR3 amino acids: CASSSGLYEQYF.

The CDR3: CASSPDRGRTNEQFF. V gene TRBV7-9 combines with J gene TRBJ2-1; TCRdb designates TRBD1, a call that cannot be tested without DNA. The germline CDR1 and CDR2 sequences are SEHNR and FQNEAQ (reference sequence). The CDR3 has 15 residues. The variable domain in full, with the rest retrieved from reference TRBV7-9 and TRBJ2-1, is DTGVSQNPRHKITKRGQNVTFRCDPISEHNRLYWYRQTLGQGPEFLTYFQNEAQLEKSRLLSDRFSAERPKGSFSTLEIQRTEQGDSAMYLCASSPDRGRTNEQFFGPGTRLTVL.

V is TRBV2 and J is TRBJ2-7; the D call from TCRdb, TRBD2, cannot be confirmed without DNA. This CDR3 comprises 11 residues. Germline V gene sequence: CDR1 SNHLY, CDR2 FYNNEI. The CDR3 loop reads CASGLANEQYF. Full variable domain (missing parts from reference TRBV2 and TRBJ2-7): EPEVTQTPSHQVTQMGQEVILRCVPISNHLYFYWYRQILGQKVEFLVSFYNNEISEKSEIFDDQFSVERPDGSNFTLKIRSTKLEDSAMYFCASGLANEQYFGPGTRLTVT.

The V and J genes are TRBV24-1 and TRBJ2-2. The CDR3 consists of 19 residues. The germline V gene encodes CDR1 KGHDR and CDR2 SFDVKD. The CDR3 sequence is CATSDLSGDEVLNTGELFF.

The V and J genes are TRBV27 and TRBJ2-5; absent DNA, TCRdb's TRBD1 call cannot be checked. This CDR3 is built from 14 residues. Germline V gene lookup returns CDR1 MNHEY and CDR2 SMNVEV (reference sequence). CDR3 residues: CASSPRDSQGTQYF.